The sequence of this T cell receptor beta chain was determined in a study of shared clonotypes between healthy human individuals. Positive CCR7 selection of CD45RO-negative cells yielded the naive CD8 cells, and terminally differentiated effector memory CD45RA+ cells were excluded. About this clone itself: The antigen is undetermined.

Deep was the level used in running the assay. Assay: immunoSEQ multiplex PCR; the TCRdb copy retains only in-frame clones and omits some. The table shows about 1,900,000 clones, with about 95% occurring only once. CDR3 size: 12 residues. CDR1 is SEHNR and CDR2 is FQNEAQ in the germline V gene (reference sequence). The germline V and J ends were trimmed by 5 bases and 4 bases, with 8 bases remaining between them. Regarding the study as a whole: Among non-shared clonotypes, generation probabilities were lower than among those shared by all four donors. Naive CD4 clonotypes overlapped across a few donors at about 5%.

Sequenced: naive CD8+ T cells sorted from blood. The TCR comes from a man younger than 35 in good health. The V call is TRBV7-9, the J call TRBJ2-5; no firm D call. The CDR3 is CASSHLGETQYF. In nucleotides, the CDR3 is TGTGCCAGCAGCCACCTTGGAGAGACCCAGTACTTC. Full variable domain (outside the CDR3, taken from reference TRBV7-9 and TRBJ2-5): DTGVSQNPRHKITKRGQNVTFRCDPISEHNRLYWYRQTLGQGPEFLTYFQNEAQLEKSRLLSDRFSAERPKGSFSTLEIQRTEQGDSAMYLCASSHLGETQYFGPGTRLLVL.